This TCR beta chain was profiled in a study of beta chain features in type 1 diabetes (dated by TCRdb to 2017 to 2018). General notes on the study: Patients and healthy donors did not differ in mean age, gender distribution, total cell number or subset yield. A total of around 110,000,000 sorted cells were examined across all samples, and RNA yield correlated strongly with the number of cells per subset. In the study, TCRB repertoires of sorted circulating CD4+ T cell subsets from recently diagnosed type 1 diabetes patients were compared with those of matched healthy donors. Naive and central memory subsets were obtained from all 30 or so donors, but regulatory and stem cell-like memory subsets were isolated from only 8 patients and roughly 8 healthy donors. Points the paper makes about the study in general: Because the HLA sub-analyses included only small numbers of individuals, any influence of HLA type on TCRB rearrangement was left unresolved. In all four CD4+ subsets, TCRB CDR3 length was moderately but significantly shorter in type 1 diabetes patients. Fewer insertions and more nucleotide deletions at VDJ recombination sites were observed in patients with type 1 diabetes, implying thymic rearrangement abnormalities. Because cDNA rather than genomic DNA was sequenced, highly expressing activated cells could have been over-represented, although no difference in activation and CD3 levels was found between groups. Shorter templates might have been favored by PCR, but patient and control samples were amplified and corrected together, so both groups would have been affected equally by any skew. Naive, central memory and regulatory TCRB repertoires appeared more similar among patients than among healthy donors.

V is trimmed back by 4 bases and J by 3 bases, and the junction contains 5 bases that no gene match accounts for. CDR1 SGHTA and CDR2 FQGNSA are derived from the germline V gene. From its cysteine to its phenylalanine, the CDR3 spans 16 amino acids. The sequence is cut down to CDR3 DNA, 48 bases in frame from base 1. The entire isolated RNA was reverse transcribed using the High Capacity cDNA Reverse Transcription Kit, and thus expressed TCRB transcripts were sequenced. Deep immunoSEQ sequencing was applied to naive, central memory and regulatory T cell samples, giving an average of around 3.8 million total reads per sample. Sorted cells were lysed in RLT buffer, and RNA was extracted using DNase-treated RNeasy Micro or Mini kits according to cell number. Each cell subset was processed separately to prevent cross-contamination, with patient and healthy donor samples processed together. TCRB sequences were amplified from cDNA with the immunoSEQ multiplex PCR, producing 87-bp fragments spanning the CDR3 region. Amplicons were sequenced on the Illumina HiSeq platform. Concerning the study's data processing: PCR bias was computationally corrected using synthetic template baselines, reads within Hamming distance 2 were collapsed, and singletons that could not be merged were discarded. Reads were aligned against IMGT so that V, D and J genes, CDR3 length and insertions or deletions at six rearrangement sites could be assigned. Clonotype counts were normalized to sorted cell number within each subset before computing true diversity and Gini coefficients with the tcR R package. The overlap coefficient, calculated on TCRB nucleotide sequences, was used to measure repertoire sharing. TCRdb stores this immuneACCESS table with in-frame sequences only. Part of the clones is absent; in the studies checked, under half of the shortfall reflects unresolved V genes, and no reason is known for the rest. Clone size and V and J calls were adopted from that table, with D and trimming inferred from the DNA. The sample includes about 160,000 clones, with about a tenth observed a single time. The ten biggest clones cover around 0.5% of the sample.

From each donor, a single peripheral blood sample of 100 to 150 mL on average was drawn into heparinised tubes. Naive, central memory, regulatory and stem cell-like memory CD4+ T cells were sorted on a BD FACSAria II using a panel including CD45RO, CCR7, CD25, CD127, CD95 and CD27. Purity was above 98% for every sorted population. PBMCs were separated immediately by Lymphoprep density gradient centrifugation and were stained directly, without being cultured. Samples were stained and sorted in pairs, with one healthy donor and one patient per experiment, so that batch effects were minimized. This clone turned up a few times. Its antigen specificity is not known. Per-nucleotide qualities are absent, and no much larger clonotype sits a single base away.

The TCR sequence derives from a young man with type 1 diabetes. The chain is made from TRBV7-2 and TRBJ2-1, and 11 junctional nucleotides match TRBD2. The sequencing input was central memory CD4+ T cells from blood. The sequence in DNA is TGTGCCAGCAGCTGGGGGCTAGCGGGAGGCTACAATGAGCAGTTCTTC. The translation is CASSWGLAGGYNEQFF.